This T cell receptor (beta chain) emerged from a study of T cells expressing NK-cell markers. One entry per CDR3 protein, without DNA, is what TCRdb gives after re-calling the 5' RACE reads. The specimen's table records approximately 150,000 distinct CDR3 sequences. Per germline, CDR1 KGHSH and CDR2 LQKENI. The CDR3 has 15 amino acids. The J gene is TRBJ1-1, the V gene TRBV18; TCRdb names TRBD1, which stays unverified in the absence of DNA. The TCR sequence derives from a woman aged 18-70 years in good health. Sequencing was done on a sample of blood T cells: a sorted CD56 or NKG2C T cell subset, CD4+ or CD8+ T cells, or bulk PBMC T cells (not recorded which). CDR3: CASSRETGGSTEAFF.